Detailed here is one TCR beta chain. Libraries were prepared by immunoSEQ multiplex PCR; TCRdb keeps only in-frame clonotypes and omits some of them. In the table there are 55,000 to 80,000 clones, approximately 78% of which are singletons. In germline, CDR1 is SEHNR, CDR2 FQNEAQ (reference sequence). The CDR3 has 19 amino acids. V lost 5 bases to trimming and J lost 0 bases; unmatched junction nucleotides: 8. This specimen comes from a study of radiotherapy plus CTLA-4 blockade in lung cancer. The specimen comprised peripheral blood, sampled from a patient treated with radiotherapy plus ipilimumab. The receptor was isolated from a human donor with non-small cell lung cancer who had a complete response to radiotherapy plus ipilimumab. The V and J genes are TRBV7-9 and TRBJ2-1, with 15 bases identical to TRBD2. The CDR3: CASSKGTSGRFGSYNEQFF. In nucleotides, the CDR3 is TGTGCCAGCAGCAAGGGGACTAGCGGGAGGTTCGGCTCCTACAATGAGCAGTTCTTC. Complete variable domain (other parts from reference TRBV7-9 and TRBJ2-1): DTGVSQNPRHKITKRGQNVTFRCDPISEHNRLYWYRQTLGQGPEFLTYFQNEAQLEKSRLLSDRFSAERPKGSFSTLEIQRTEQGDSAMYLCASSKGTSGRFGSYNEQFFGPGTRLTVL.